This T cell receptor beta chain was recovered during a study of T-cell memory formation after mild COVID-19. Overall study: TCR clusters showed largely donor specificity. Points from the study as a whole: Those CD4+ clones that contracted were mainly in CM and EM (CD8+ ones in EMRA). Several responding clones turned up in pre-infection memory, indicating that cross-reactive memory may have taken part. Contracting clones from day 15 to 85 had balanced CD4/CD8; later expanders favoured CD4+.

Trimming pared 6 bases from V and 5 bases from J, leaving 19 bases between. The CDR3 contains 15 residues. The germline gives CDR1 MGHRA, CDR2 YSYEKL. TCRdb reanalysed the 5' RACE reads using MiXCR and keeps one entry per CDR3 protein. The table includes around 250,000 distinct CDR3 sequences, 8.5% to 9.5% detected once. As for this clonotype: Its antigen remains unknown.

Sequencing input: PBMCs or a T cell subset sorted from them (not recorded which). The clonotype was recovered from a young man who had mild COVID-19 (a few samples of this study predate the infection). Cell type and time point are not known. The chain uses TRBV4-1 and TRBJ1-1; tentatively, D is TRBD1 (5 bases). As DNA, the CDR3 is TGCGCCAGCAGAACCTGGAGGCAGGGCGAGACTGAAGCTTTCTTT. It translates to CASRTWRQGETEAFF.